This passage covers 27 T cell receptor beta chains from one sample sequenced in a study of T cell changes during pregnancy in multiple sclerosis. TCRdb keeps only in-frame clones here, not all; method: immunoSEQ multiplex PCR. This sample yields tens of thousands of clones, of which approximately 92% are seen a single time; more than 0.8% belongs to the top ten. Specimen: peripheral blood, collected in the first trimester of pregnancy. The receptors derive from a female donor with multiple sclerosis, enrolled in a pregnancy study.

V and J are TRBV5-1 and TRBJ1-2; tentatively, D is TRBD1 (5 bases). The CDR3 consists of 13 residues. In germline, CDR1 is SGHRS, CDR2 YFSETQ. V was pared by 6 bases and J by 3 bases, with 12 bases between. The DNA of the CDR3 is TGCGCCAGCACCTCAGGGTCCCACTATGGCTACACCTTC. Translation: CASTSGSHYGYTF.

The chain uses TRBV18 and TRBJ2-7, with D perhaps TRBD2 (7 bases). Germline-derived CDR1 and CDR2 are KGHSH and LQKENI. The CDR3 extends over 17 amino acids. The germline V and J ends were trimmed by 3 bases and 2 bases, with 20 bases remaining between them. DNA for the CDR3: TGTGCCAGCTCACCTAAAAATACTAGGGGGGGGCCCTACGAGCAGTACTTC. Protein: CASSPKNTRGGPYEQYF.

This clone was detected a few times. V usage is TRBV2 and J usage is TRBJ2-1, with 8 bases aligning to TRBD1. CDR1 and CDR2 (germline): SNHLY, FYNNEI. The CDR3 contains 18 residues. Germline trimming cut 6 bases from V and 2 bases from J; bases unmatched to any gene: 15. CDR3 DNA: TGTGCCAGCAGGGGGTGGGCAGGGGGCCCCGATCCCTACAATGAGCAGTTCTTC. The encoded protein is CASRGWAGGPDPYNEQFF.

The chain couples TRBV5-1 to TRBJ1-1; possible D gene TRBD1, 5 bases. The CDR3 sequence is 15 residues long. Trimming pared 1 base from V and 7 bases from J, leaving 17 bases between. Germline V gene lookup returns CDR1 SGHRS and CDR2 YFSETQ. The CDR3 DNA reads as TGCGCCAGCAGCTTGACAGGTGTAGGGCCAAATGAAGCTTTCTTT. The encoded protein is CASSLTGVGPNEAFF.

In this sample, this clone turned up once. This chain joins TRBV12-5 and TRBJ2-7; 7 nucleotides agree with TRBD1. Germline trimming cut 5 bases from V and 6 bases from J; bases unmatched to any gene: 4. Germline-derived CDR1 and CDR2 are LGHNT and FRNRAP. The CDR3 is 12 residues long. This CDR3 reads CASGPGTAEQYF. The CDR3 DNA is TGTGCTAGTGGTCCCGGGACAGCCGAGCAGTACTTC. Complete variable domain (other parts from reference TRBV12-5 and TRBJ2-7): DARVTQTPRHKVTEMGQEVTMRCQPILGHNTVFWYRQTMMQGLELLAYFRNRAPLDDSGMPKDRFSAEMPDATLATLKIQPSEPRDSAVYFCASGPGTAEQYFGPGTRLTVT.

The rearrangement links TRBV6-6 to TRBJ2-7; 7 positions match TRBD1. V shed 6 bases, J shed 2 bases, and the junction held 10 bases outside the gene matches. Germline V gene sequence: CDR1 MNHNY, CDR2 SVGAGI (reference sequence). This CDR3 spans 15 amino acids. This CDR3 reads CASSLARGTAYEQYF. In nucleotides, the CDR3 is TGTGCCAGCAGCCTGGCCAGGGGGACAGCCTACGAGCAGTACTTC.

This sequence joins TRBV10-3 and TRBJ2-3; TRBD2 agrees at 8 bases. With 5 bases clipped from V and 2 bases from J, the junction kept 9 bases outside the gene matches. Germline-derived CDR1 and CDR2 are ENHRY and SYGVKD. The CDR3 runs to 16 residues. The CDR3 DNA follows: TGTGCCATCAGTTATACCGTGACTAGCGACACAGATACGCAGTATTTT. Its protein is CAISYTVTSDTDTQYF.

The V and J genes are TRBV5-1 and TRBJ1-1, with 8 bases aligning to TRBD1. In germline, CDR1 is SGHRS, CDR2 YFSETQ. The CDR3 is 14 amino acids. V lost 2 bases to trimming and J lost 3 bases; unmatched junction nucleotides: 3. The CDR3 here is CASSLSTGDTEAFF. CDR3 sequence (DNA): TGCGCCAGCAGCTTATCGACAGGGGACACTGAAGCTTTCTTT.

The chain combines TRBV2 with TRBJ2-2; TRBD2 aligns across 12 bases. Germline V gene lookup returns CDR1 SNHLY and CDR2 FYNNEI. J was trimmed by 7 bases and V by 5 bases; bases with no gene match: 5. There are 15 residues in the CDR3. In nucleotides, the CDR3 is TGTGCCAGCAGTTGGACTAGCGGGAAGGGCGGGGAGCTGTTTTTT. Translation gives CASSWTSGKGGELFF.

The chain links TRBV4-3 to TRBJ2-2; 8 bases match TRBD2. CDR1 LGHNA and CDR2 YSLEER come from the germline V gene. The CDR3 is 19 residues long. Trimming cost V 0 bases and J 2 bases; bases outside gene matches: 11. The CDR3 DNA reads TGCGCCAGCAGCCAAGAGTTAACCAGCGGGGGAGCTAACACCGGGGAGCTGTTTTTT. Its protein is CASSQELTSGGANTGELFF.

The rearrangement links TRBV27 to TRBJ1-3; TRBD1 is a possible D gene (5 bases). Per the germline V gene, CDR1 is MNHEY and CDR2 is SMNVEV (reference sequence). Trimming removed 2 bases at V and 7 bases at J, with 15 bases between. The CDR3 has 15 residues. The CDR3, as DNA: TGTGCCAGCAGTTTACGGGGGTCCCTGGGGAACACCATATATTTT. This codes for CASSLRGSLGNTIYF.

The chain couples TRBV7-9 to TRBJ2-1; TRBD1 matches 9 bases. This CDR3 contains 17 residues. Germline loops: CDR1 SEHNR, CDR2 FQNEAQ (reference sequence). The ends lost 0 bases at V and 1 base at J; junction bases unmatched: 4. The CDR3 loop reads CASSLASGQGSYNEQFF. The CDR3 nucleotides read TGTGCCAGCAGCTTAGCGTCGGGACAGGGATCCTACAATGAGCAGTTCTTC.

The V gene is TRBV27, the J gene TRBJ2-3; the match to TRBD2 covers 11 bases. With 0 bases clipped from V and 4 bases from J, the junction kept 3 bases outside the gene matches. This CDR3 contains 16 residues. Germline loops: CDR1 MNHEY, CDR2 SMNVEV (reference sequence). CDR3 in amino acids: CASSLSVAGGSDTQYF. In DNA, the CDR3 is TGTGCCAGCAGTTTATCGGTAGCGGGAGGGTCAGATACGCAGTATTTT.

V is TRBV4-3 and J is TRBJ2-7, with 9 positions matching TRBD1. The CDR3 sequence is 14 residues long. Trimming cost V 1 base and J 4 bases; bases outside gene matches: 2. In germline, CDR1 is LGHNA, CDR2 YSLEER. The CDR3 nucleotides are TGCGCCAGCAGCCAAGCCGGGACAGGGTACGAGCAGTACTTC. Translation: CASSQAGTGYEQYF.

The CDR3 protein is CASSMIRGPYNEQFF. The CDR3 region has the DNA TGTGCCAGTAGTATGATCAGGGGACCTTACAATGAGCAGTTCTTC. The chain carries TRBV19 and TRBJ2-1, with a weak D call TRBD1 (6 bases). Per germline, CDR1 LNHDA and CDR2 SQIVND (reference sequence). The CDR3 covers 15 residues. Trimming pared 3 bases from V and 4 bases from J, leaving 13 bases between.

CDR3 loop: CASSRRQVGTGELFF. Here the CDR3 DNA reads TGTGCCAGTAGTCGGCGACAGGTTGGCACCGGGGAGCTGTTTTTT. This rearrangement joins TRBV19 to TRBJ2-2, with D perhaps TRBD1 (6 bases). The CDR3 sequence is 15 residues long. CDR1 is LNHDA and CDR2 is SQIVND in the germline V gene (reference sequence). The V and J ends lost 5 bases and 4 bases respectively, with 14 bases between them. Complete variable domain (other parts from reference TRBV19 and TRBJ2-2): DGGITQSPKYLFRKEGQNVTLSCEQNLNHDAMYWYRQDPGQGLRLIYYSQIVNDFQKGDIAEGYSVSREKKESFPLTVTSAQKNPTAFYLCASSRRQVGTGELFFGEGSRLTVL.

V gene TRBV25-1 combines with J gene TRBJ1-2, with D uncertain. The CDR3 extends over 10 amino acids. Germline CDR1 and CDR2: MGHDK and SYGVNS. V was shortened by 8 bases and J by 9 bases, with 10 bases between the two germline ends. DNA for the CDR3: TGTGCCAGCGGAGGTGCGAGCTACACCTTC. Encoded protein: CASGGASYTF.

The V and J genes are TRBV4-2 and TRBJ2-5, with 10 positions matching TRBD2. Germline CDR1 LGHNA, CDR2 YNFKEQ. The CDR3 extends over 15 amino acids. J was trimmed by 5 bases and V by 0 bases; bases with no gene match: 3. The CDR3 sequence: CASSQEAGGPETQYF. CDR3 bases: TGTGCCAGCAGCCAAGAAGCGGGAGGGCCCGAGACCCAGTACTTC.

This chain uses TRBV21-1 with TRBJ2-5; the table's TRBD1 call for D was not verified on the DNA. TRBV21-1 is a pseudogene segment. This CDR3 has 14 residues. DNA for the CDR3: TGTGCCAGCAGCTTAGGGGTGGGGTACGAGACCCAGTACTTC. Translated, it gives CASSLGVGYETQYF.

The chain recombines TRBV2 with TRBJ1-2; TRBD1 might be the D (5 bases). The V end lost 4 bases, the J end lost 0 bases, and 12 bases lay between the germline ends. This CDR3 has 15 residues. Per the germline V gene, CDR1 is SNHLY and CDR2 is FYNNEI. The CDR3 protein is CASSGGRPANYGYTF. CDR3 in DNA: TGTGCCAGCAGTGGGGGCAGACCGGCTAACTATGGCTACACCTTC.

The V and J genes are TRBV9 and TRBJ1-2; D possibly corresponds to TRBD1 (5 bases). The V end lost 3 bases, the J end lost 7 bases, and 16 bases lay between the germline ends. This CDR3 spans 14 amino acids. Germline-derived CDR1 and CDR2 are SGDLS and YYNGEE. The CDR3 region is CASSDQFQGGGYTF. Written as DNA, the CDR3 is TGTGCCAGCAGCGATCAATTCCAGGGAGGTGGCTACACCTTC.

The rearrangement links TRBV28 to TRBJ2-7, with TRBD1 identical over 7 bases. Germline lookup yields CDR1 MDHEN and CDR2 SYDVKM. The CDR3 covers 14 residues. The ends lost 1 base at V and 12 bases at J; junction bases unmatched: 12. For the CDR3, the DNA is TGTGCCAGCAGTTTATTCGAACAGGGGCAGCAGGTGTACTTC. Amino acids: CASSLFEQGQQVYF.

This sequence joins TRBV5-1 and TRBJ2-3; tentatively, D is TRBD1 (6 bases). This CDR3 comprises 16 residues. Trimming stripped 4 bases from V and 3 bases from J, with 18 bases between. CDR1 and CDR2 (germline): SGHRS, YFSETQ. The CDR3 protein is CASSPFMGAMTDTQYF. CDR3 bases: TGCGCCAGCAGCCCCTTTATGGGGGCGATGACAGATACGCAGTATTTT. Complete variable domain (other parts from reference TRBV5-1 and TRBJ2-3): KAGVTQTPRYLIKTRGQQVTLSCSPISGHRSVSWYQQTPGQGLQFLFEYFSETQRNKGNFPGRFSGRQFSNSRSEMNVSTLELGDSALYLCASSPFMGAMTDTQYFGPGTRLTVL.

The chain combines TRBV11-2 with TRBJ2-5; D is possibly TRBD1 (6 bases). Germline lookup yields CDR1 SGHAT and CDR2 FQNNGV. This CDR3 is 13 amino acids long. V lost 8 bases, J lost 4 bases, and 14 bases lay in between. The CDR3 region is CASGGSPGETQYF. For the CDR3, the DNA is TGTGCCAGCGGGGGCAGCCCTGGAGAGACCCAGTACTTC. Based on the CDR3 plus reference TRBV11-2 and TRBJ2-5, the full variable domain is EAGVAQSPRYKIIEKRQSVAFWCNPISGHATLYWYQQILGQGPKLLIQFQNNGVVDDSQLPKDRFSAERLKGVDSTLKIQPAKLEDSAVYLCASGGSPGETQYFGPGTRLLVL.

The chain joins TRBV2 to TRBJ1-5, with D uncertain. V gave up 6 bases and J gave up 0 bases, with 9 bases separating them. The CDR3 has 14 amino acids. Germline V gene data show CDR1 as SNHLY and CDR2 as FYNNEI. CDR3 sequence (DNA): TGTGCCAGCAGCCCTACTAATAGCAATCAGCCCCAGCATTTT. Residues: CASSPTNSNQPQHF.

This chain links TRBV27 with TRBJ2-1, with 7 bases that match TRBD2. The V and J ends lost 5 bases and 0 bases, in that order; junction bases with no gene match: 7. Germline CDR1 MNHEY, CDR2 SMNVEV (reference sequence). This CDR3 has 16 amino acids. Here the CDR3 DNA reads TGTGCCAGCAGTAACCCTAGCGGAAGCTCCTACAATGAGCAGTTCTTC. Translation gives CASSNPSGSSYNEQFF.

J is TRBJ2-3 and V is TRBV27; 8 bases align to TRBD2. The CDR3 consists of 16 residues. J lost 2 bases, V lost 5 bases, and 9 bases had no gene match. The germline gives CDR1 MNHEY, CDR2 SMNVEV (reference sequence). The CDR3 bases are TGTGCCAGCAGTCCGCGGATAGCGGGGAACACAGATACGCAGTATTTT. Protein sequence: CASSPRIAGNTDTQYF.